One sample yielded the 9 T cell receptor beta chains listed below, sequenced in a study of blood T cells in healthy people across ages. Primed by a sample-barcoded 5' primer and a J-beta primer mix, a second PCR proceeded for about 6 to 11 cycles. MiXCR, run by TCRdb on the 5' RACE reads, gives a single entry per CDR3 protein. The repertoire holds about 680,000 distinct CDR3 sequences, with approximately 50% as singletons. The sequencing input was blood. The receptors derive from a woman aged 60-75 years in good health.

As concerns this clonotype: A much larger clone is a single base away; this may be a read error. This chain uses TRBV7-2 with TRBJ2-7; TRBD1 matches at 9 bases. J lost 7 bases, V lost 5 bases, and 12 bases had no gene match. This CDR3 spans 15 amino acids. Germline V CDR1 and CDR2: SGHTA, FQGNSA. The CDR3 bases are TGTGCCAGCAGCAAAGGGACAGGGCTGAACAATGAGCAGTACTTC. It codes for CASSKGTGLNNEQYF.

The table lists this clonotype with a few counts. The V and J genes are TRBV9 and TRBJ2-1, with TRBD1 matching 12 bases. Looked up from germline, CDR1 is SGDLS and CDR2 is YYNGEE. Trimming cost V 4 bases and J 6 bases; bases outside gene matches: 8. The CDR3 contains 16 residues. The CDR3 DNA follows: TGTGCCAGCAGCCCCAACCCGGGACAGGGGGCCAATGAGCAGTTCTTC. Residues: CASSPNPGQGANEQFF.

This clonotype was picked up a small number of times. This chain uses TRBV28 with TRBJ1-1, with D perhaps matching TRBD1 (6 bases). There are 14 residues in the CDR3. Deletions cut 3 bases from V and 1 base from J, with 9 bases between. The germline V gene encodes CDR1 MDHEN and CDR2 SYDVKM. In nucleotides, the CDR3 is TGTGCCAGCAGTTTGCGGGGGGCGAACACTGAAGCTTTCTTT. Translating gives CASSLRGANTEAFF.

This clonotype was observed a few times. The chain carries TRBV4-3 and TRBJ2-1, with TRBD1 identical over 7 bases. The CDR3 extends over 15 amino acids. CDR1 and CDR2 from the germline V gene are LGHNA and YSLEER. Trimming took 4 bases from V and 0 from J; bases not matched to a gene: 3. The DNA of the CDR3 is TGCGCCAGCAGCCCCCGGACAGGCTCCTACAATGAGCAGTTCTTC. Translated, it gives CASSPRTGSYNEQFF.

The chain is built from TRBV6-1 and TRBJ1-4, with D perhaps TRBD1 (5 bases). CDR1 and CDR2 (germline): MNHNS, SASEGT. Trimming took off 7 bases at V and 5 bases at J, with 11 bases between the two ends. CDR3 size: 13 residues. The CDR3, as DNA: TGTGCCAGCACGACAGTGAGGAATGAAAAACTGTTTTTT. Its translation: CASTTVRNEKLFF.

There are a few counts of this clonotype. The chain links TRBV9 to TRBJ2-1; 10 bases fit TRBD1. Trimming took 2 bases from V and 2 from J; bases not matched to a gene: 4. CDR3 length: 16 amino acids. CDR1 is SGDLS, CDR2 YYNGEE, per germline. The CDR3 region has the DNA TGTGCCAGCAGCGTGCAGACAGGGGGCCCCTACAATGAGCAGTTCTTC. This translates into CASSVQTGGPYNEQFF.

In the case of this clonotype: One end of the junction fails to match germline, which may point to a read error. This sequence joins TRBV4-3 and TRBJ2-5, with a tentative D call TRBD1 (5 bases). The last part of the DNA fits TRBJ2-7 better; the J call may be wrong. CDR1 and CDR2 (germline): LGHNA, YSLEER. The CDR3 runs 14 residues. The CDR3 loop is CTSSQDRTTYEQYF. The CDR3 DNA sequence: TGCACCAGCAGCCAAGACAGAACCACCTACGAGCAGTACTTC.

This clonotype showed up just a few times. V and J are TRBV7-3 and TRBJ2-7; perhaps TRBD2 as D (5 bases). Germline V CDR1 and CDR2: SGHTA, FQGTGA. The CDR3 loop spans 15 amino acids. V lost 3 bases, J lost 1 base, and 13 bases lay in between. CDR3 nucleotide sequence: TGTGCCAGCAGCTTGAGAGCGGTTCCGTCCTACGAGCAGTACTTC. Translated: CASSLRAVPSYEQYF.

In DNA, the CDR3 is TGTGCCAGCAGTTTAGAGGGGGCGCGACAAGAGACCCAGTACTTC. Encoded protein: CASSLEGARQETQYF. The chain employs TRBV27 and TRBJ2-5; 7 positions agree with TRBD1. The CDR3 is 15 residues long. V trimming: 2 bases; J trimming: 2 bases; junction bases outside the gene matches: 5. Germline V gene sequence: CDR1 MNHEY, CDR2 SMNVEV (reference sequence).